Listed below are T cell receptor beta chains from one sample, sequenced in a study of blood T cell repertoires in COVID-19. TCRdb's table, derived via immunoSEQ multiplex PCR, lists solely in-frame clones and lacks some. This sample has 88,000 or so clones, with more than 70% found just once. Material for sequencing was peripheral blood. These receptors originate from a man between 45 and 60 years old with acute or convalescent COVID-19. Each CDR3 is given with its conserved first and last residue. D genes are given only for firm matches. The size field is filled for only some rows; it gives once, few, many or a size class.

CDR3: CASSPIGAAGELFF
DNA: TGTGCCAGCAGCCCAATAGGGGCCGCCGGGGAGCTGTTTTTT
J: TRBJ2-2
D: NA
V: TRBV7-9
size: NA

CDR3: CASSLGLRDRVGEKLFF
DNA: TGTGCCAGCAGCTTAGGTCTTAGGGACAGGGTGGGTGAAAAACTGTTTTTT
J: TRBJ1-4
D: TRBD1
V: TRBV7-2
size: once

CDR3: CASSPGVYTGELFF
DNA: TGTGCCAGCAGCCCAGGGGTTTATACCGGGGAGCTGTTTTTT
J: TRBJ2-2
D: NA
V: TRBV6-4
size: NA

CDR3: CASSDGTTLTYEQYF
DNA: TGTGCCAGCAGTGATGGGACTACCCTTACCTACGAGCAGTACTTC
J: TRBJ2-7
D: TRBD2
V: TRBV25-1
size: once

CDR3: CASSISGGSTGELFF
DNA: TGTGCCAGCAGCATCAGCGGGGGAAGCACCGGGGAGCTGTTTTTT
J: TRBJ2-2
D: TRBD2
V: TRBV7-7
size: few

CDR3: CASRGGLETQYF
DNA: TGTGCCAGCCGGGGGGGGTTGGAGACCCAGTACTTC
J: TRBJ2-5
D: TRBD2
V: TRBV25-1
size: NA

CDR3: CASSYSGNEQFF
DNA: TGTGCCAGCAGTTACAGCGGAAATGAGCAGTTCTTC
J: TRBJ2-1
D: NA
V: TRBV6-2/TRBV6-3
size: NA

CDR3: CATRDLLEKLFF
DNA: TGTGCCACGCGGGACCTTTTGGAAAAACTGTTTTTT
J: TRBJ1-4
D: NA
V: TRBV6-5
size: NA

CDR3: CASSVGGDTEAFF
DNA: TGTGCCAGCAGCGTAGGGGGAGACACTGAAGCTTTCTTT
J: TRBJ1-1
D: NA
V: TRBV9
size: NA

CDR3: CASSLRGRDTQYF
DNA: TGTGCCAGCAGCTTAAGAGGCCGAGATACGCAGTATTTT
J: TRBJ2-3
D: NA
V: TRBV7-3
size: NA

CDR3: CASSQVLGVEQFF
DNA: TGTGCCAGCAGCCAGGTATTAGGGGTTGAGCAGTTCTTC
J: TRBJ2-1
D: NA
V: TRBV5-6
size: NA

CDR3: CASSLSPGNSYEQYF
DNA: TGCGCCAGCAGCCTGTCCCCGGGTAACTCCTACGAGCAGTACTTC
J: TRBJ2-7
D: NA
V: TRBV5-1
size: NA

CDR3: CASSLGGREAFF
DNA: TGCGCCAGCAGCTTGGGCGGCCGAGAAGCTTTCTTT
J: TRBJ1-1
D: NA
V: TRBV5-1
size: NA

CDR3: CASSIDDRASYNEQFF
DNA: TGTGCCAGTAGTATAGACGACAGGGCTTCCTACAATGAGCAGTTCTTC
J: TRBJ2-1
D: TRBD1
V: TRBV19
size: few

CDR3: CASSISQGNQPQHF
DNA: TGTGCCAGTAGTATTTCCCAGGGGAACCAGCCCCAGCATTTT
J: TRBJ1-5
D: NA
V: TRBV19
size: NA

CDR3: CASNLGGVGYGYTF
DNA: TGTGCCAGTAACCTAGGAGGGGTCGGCTATGGCTACACCTTC
J: TRBJ1-2
D: NA
V: TRBV19
size: NA

CDR3: CAWSVLAGGSDTQYF
DNA: TGTGCCTGGAGTGTACTAGCGGGGGGGTCAGATACGCAGTATTTT
J: TRBJ2-3
D: TRBD2
V: TRBV30
size: NA

CDR3: CASSQAGQGTEAFF
DNA: TGTGCCAGCAGCCAAGCCGGACAGGGCACTGAAGCTTTCTTT
J: TRBJ1-1
D: TRBD1
V: TRBV3-1/TRBV3-2
size: NA

CDR3: CAWGKQDTIYF
DNA: TGTGCCTGGGGAAAACAGGACACCATATATTTT
J: TRBJ1-3
D: NA
V: TRBV30
size: NA

CDR3: CATSREDRGNTGELFF
DNA: TGTGCCACCAGCCGCGAAGACAGGGGGAACACCGGGGAGCTGTTTTTT
J: TRBJ2-2
D: TRBD1
V: TRBV24-1
size: NA

CDR3: CASSLVAASTDTQYF
DNA: TGCGCCAGCAGCTTGGTCGCGGCAAGCACAGATACGCAGTATTTT
J: TRBJ2-3
D: NA
V: TRBV5-1
size: NA

CDR3: CASSPSGQGVQGGYTF
DNA: TGTGCCAGCAGCCCGTCCGGACAGGGGGTTCAAGGGGGCTACACCTTC
J: TRBJ1-2
D: TRBD1
V: TRBV3-1/TRBV3-2
size: NA

CDR3: CASSWGQGSLRGYTF
DNA: TGTGCCAGCAGCTGGGGACAGGGAAGCTTAAGGGGCTACACCTTC
J: TRBJ1-2
D: TRBD1
V: TRBV5-4
size: once

CDR3: CASRKENQPQHF
DNA: TGTGCCAGCCGAAAGGAGAATCAGCCCCAGCATTTT
J: TRBJ1-5
D: NA
V: TRBV6-5
size: NA

CDR3: CASSVPRGRNNEQFF
DNA: TGCGCCAGCAGCGTGCCCAGGGGTCGGAACAATGAGCAGTTCTTC
J: TRBJ2-1
D: NA
V: TRBV5-1
size: NA

CDR3: CASSLQGESTEAFF
DNA: TGCGCCAGCAGTCTACAGGGGGAGAGCACTGAAGCTTTCTTT
J: TRBJ1-1
D: TRBD1
V: TRBV5-1
size: few

CDR3: CASSQRSGAFNYGYTF
DNA: TGTGCCAGCAGCCAGAGATCGGGAGCCTTCAACTATGGCTACACCTTC
J: TRBJ1-2
D: NA
V: TRBV5-4
size: NA

CDR3: CASSRSVLRGSQNIQYF
DNA: TGTGCCAGCAGCAGATCCGTCCTTAGGGGGTCACAAAACATTCAGTACTTC
J: TRBJ2-4
D: NA
V: TRBV6-2/TRBV6-3
size: NA

CDR3: CASSPGYEQYF
DNA: TGTGCCAGCAGCCCAGGGTACGAGCAGTACTTC
J: TRBJ2-7
D: NA
V: TRBV11-2
size: NA

CDR3: CAWSVGQYNEQFF
DNA: TGTGCCTGGAGTGTGGGGCAGTACAATGAGCAGTTCTTC
J: TRBJ2-1
D: NA
V: TRBV30
size: few

CDR3: CASSGQGGGELFF
DNA: TGTGCCAGCAGTGGACAGGGCGGCGGGGAGCTGTTTTTT
J: TRBJ2-2
D: TRBD1
V: TRBV2
size: NA

CDR3: CASSMGHGRTQYF
DNA: TGTGCCAGTAGTATGGGCCATGGGAGGACCCAGTACTTC
J: TRBJ2-5
D: NA
V: TRBV19
size: NA

CDR3: CASSVTGTPNQPQHF
DNA: TGTGCCAGCAGTGTAACAGGGACCCCCAATCAGCCCCAGCATTTT
J: TRBJ1-5
D: NA
V: TRBV6-7
size: NA

CDR3: CASSCSQGVVYGYTF
DNA: TGTGCCAGCAGCTGCTCCCAGGGGGTAGTCTATGGCTACACCTTC
J: TRBJ1-2
D: TRBD1
V: TRBV5-7
size: NA

CDR3: CSVDSIARQGSQETQYF
DNA: TGCAGCGTTGACTCCATTGCCCGACAGGGATCCCAAGAGACCCAGTACTTC
J: TRBJ2-5
D: TRBD1
V: TRBV29-1
size: NA

CDR3: CASSSGLVKETQYF
DNA: TGCGCCAGCAGCTCCGGACTGGTAAAAGAGACCCAGTACTTC
J: TRBJ2-5
D: NA
V: TRBV5-1
size: NA